The rows below give T cell receptor beta chains drawn from one sample of a study of siplizumab effects on memory and regulatory T cells. Assay: immunoSEQ multiplex PCR; the TCRdb copy retains only in-frame clones and omits some. This sample has tens of thousands of clones; approximately 87% occur once, and the top ten carry approximately 4%. Sequencing was performed on memory CD4+ T cells sorted from blood. These TCRs come from a human donor in good health. The CDR3 runs from the conserved cysteine through the conserved F or W. Fields, in order: clone size, D gene, J gene, V gene, CDR3 DNA, CDR3 protein. A D gene is named only where the DNA matches it firmly. Size is stated for part of the rows, as once, few or many counts, or as a class when the clone is expanded.

>-|TRBD1|TRBJ1-1|TRBV6-6
TGTGCCAGCAGTCCGGGACAGGGGGCGATGAACACTGAAGCTTTCTTT
CASSPGQGAMNTEAFF
>once|-|TRBJ1-5|TRBV11-2
TGTGCCAGCAGCTTATCGACTCGGCAGCCCCAGCATTTT
CASSLSTRQPQHF
>once|TRBD2|TRBJ2-5|TRBV5-1
TGCGCCAGCTGGAGCGGGGGGGCCGGAGAGACCCAGTACTTC
CASWSGGAGETQYF
>-|-|TRBJ2-5|TRBV6-5
TGTGCCAGCAAGGGGGGAGGCAACCAAGAGACCCAGTACTTC
CASKGGGNQETQYF
>-|-|TRBJ2-1|TRBV9
TGTGCCAGCAGCGTAGACCGTGGTGAGCAGTTCTTC
CASSVDRGEQFF
>-|-|TRBJ2-1|TRBV7-9
TGTGCCAGCAGCTTAGAGTGGCAAGGGGGCAATGAGCAGTTCTTC
CASSLEWQGGNEQFF
>-|-|TRBJ1-5|TRBV19
TGTGCCACCTGGGAGGGGCGCGGCAATCAGCCCCAGCATTTT
CATWEGRGNQPQHF
>-|-|TRBJ1-5|TRBV5-1
TGCGCCAGCAGCTTGGTCGGGGGAAGCAATCAGCCCCAGCATTTT
CASSLVGGSNQPQHF
>-|TRBD2|TRBJ2-3|TRBV10-3
TGTGCCATCAGTGAGTCTTTGGCTAGCGGAATGGATACGCAGTATTTT
CAISESLASGMDTQYF
>-|-|TRBJ1-1|TRBV29-1
TGCAGCCTTACAGGATCTTCGGGAGCTTTCTTT
CSLTGSSGAFF
>-|-|TRBJ2-3|TRBV5-1
TGCGCCAGCACCCCGATCCCAACAGATACGCAGTATTTT
CASTPIPTDTQYF
>-|-|TRBJ1-2|TRBV6-1
TGTGCCAGCAGTGAAAGGGGAGGCCTTAACTATGGCTACACCTTC
CASSERGGLNYGYTF
>-|-|TRBJ2-3|TRBV10-1
TGCGCCAGCAGTGCCCCCCCGGCACAGGGAGTTTCAGATACGCAGTATTTT
CASSAPPAQGVSDTQYF
>-|TRBD1|TRBJ2-7|TRBV18
TGTGCCAGCTCACGCGAAACCACCGGGACAGGGGAATTTGAGCAGTACTTC
CASSRETTGTGEFEQYF
>-|TRBD1|TRBJ2-7|TRBV5-1
TGCGCCAGCAGCACGGGACAGGGATTGGACGAGCAGTACTTC
CASSTGQGLDEQYF
>few|TRBD1|TRBJ2-2|TRBV29-1
TGCAGCGTGGACAGGGGGGTCGGGGAGCTGTTTTTT
CSVDRGVGELFF
>-|TRBD1|TRBJ1-5|TRBV19
TGTGCCAGTACCCCACGCGGACAGGGGAATCAGCCCCAGCATTTT
CASTPRGQGNQPQHF
>-|-|TRBJ2-7|TRBV6-1
TGTGCCAGCAGTGCACGGACAGCCGCTTACGAGCAGTACTTC
CASSARTAAYEQYF
>-|-|TRBJ2-3|TRBV2
TGTGCCAGCATGGCTCTCCCTTTGGGGGATACGCAGTATTTT
CASMALPLGDTQYF
>-|-|TRBJ2-1|TRBV6-1
TGTGCCAGCAGTGAAGGAGTGGGGTACAGGGCGAAGAATGAGCAGTTCTTC
CASSEGVGYRAKNEQFF
>once|-|TRBJ2-5|TRBV30
TGTGCCTGGAGTGTACTGGGCGAGACCCAGTACTTC
CAWSVLGETQYF
>-|-|TRBJ1-1|TRBV6-5
TGTGCCAGCAGTTTTTCCACTGAAGCTTTCTTT
CASSFSTEAFF
>once|TRBD1|TRBJ2-2|TRBV19
TGTGCCAGTAGTACGGGGACAGGCCGGAGCCCCCGTGGGGAGCTGTTTTTT
CASSTGTGRSPRGELFF
>once|-|TRBJ2-3|TRBV19
TGTGCCAGTAGACCCCTCTGGGGGTCGACCGATACGCAGTATTTT
CASRPLWGSTDTQYF
>-|TRBD1|TRBJ1-3|TRBV18
TGTGCCAGCTCACCAACCAGGGGGCAGAACGGAAACACCATATATTTT
CASSPTRGQNGNTIYF
>-|TRBD2|TRBJ2-5|TRBV18
TGTGCCAGCTCACCCCAGAATCCGGGACTAGCCCGAGAGACCCAGTACTTC
CASSPQNPGLARETQYF
>-|TRBD1|TRBJ2-2|TRBV6-1
TGTGCCACAGACAGGGCGAACACCGGGGAGCTGTTTTTT
CATDRANTGELFF
>-|-|TRBJ1-1|TRBV14
TGTGCCAGCAGCCTCCGCGGGAGCATGAACACTGAAGCTTTCTTT
CASSLRGSMNTEAFF
>-|-|TRBJ1-2|TRBV4-1
TGCGCCAGCAGCCAAGGGTTCCAATATCAGGGGGGCTACACCTTC
CASSQGFQYQGGYTF
>-|-|TRBJ2-1|TRBV7-8
TGTGCCAGCAGCTTAGCGCTGTTAGGGCAGTTCTTC
CASSLALLGQFF
>-|TRBD1|TRBJ2-5|TRBV11-2
TGTGCCAGCGTTAAAGGGGGCGACAGAGGAGAAGAGACCCAGTACTTC
CASVKGGDRGEETQYF
>once|-|TRBJ2-7|TRBV5-1
TGCGCCAGCAGCAGGACGGGGACCCGTGGGACTTACGAGCAGTACTTC
CASSRTGTRGTYEQYF